Listed here is a single T cell receptor beta chain. The sample is drawn from a study of blood T cell repertoires in COVID-19. Overall study: COVID-19 samples from acute and convalescent phases originated in the United States, Italy and Spain. T cells, B-cell-depleted T cells, or PBMCs provided the cDNA or gDNA that served as material.

Original methodology: Reference gene primer amplification yielded estimated nucleated cell counts. Produced via immunoSEQ multiplex PCR; TCRdb's table is partial and in-frame only. The V and J calls and clone size are taken from that table; D and trimming were inferred from the DNA. Here the sample spans nearly 95,000 clones, 90% being singletons. V was clipped by 3 bases and J by 3 bases; unmatched bases: 5. The CDR3 length is 14 residues. Sequenced input: peripheral blood. The source is a human donor with active COVID-19. The donor label of this sample is uncertain. The J gene is TRBJ2-7, the V gene TRBV5-7, with 8 bases identical to TRBD1. TRBV5-7 is classed as an ORF, of uncertain function. In DNA form, the CDR3 reads TGTGCCAGCAGCTGCTGGGACAGGTTCTACGAGCAGTACTTC. The encoded protein is CASSCWDRFYEQYF.